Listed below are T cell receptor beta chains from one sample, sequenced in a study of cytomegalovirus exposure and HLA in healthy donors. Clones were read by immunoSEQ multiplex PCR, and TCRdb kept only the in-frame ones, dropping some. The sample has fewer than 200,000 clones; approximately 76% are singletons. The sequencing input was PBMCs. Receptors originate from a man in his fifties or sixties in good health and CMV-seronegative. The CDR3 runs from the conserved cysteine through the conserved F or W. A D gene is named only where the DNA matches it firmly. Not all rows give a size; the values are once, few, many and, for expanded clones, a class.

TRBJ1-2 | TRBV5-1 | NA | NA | TGCGCCAGCAGCCAAGATTTGACAGCGTATGGCTACACCTTC | CASSQDLTAYGYTF
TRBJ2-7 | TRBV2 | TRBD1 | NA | TGTGCCAGCAGTGAAAATAGGGGACAGGGGGCCTACGAGCAGTACTTC | CASSENRGQGAYEQYF
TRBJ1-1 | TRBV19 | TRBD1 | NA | TGTGCCAGTAGTCTCCGACAGGGTAGGATTGCTGAAGCTTTCTTT | CASSLRQGRIAEAFF
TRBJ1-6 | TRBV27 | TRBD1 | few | TGTGCCAGCAGCCTATCAGGGGGCAATTCACCCCTCCACTTT | CASSLSGGNSPLHF
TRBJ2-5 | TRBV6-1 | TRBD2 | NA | TGTGCCAGCAGTGAATTTGCGGGGGGCCAAGAGACCCAGTACTTC | CASSEFAGGQETQYF
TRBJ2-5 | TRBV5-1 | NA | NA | TGCGCCAGCAGCTCCCTGGGGGGGCGAGAGACCCAGTACTTC | CASSSLGGRETQYF
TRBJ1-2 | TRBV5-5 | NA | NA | TGTGCCAGCAGCTTCGTCGGGGGAGGCTATGGCTACACCTTC | CASSFVGGGYGYTF
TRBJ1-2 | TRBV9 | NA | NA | TGTGCCAGCAGCCCCCAACCCGGCTATGGCTACACCTTC | CASSPQPGYGYTF
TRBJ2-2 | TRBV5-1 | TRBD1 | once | TGCGCCAGCAGCGTCGCCTACAGGGGGAGAGCCGGGGAGCTGTTTTTT | CASSVAYRGRAGELFF
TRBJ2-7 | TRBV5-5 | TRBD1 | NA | TGTGCCAGCAGCCTGAATACCGGGACAGTTTACCACGAGCAGTACTTC | CASSLNTGTVYHEQYF
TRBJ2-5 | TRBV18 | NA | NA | TGTGCCAGCTCACCACCGTCCAACCAAGAGACCCAGTACTTC | CASSPPSNQETQYF
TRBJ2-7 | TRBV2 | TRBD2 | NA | TGTGCCAGCAGCCGAGCTGGCCTAGCGGGCCAGTACGAGCAGTACTTC | CASSRAGLAGQYEQYF
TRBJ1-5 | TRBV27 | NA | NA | TGTGCCAGCAGTTTATCCGGCCTCGACAGGAGACCCCGACCCCAGCATTTT | CASSLSGLDRRPRPQHF
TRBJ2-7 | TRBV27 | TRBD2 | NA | TGTGCCTCCTCGAAAAGGGCGGGAGGGGGACTATACGAGCAGTACTTC | CASSKRAGGGLYEQYF
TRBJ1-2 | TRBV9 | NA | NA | TGTGCCAGCAGTCTAAGCGGTCCGCTCTATGGCTACACCTTC | CASSLSGPLYGYTF
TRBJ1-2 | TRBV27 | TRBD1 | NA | TGTGCCAGCGCTAGACAGGGGGCAGGTAACTATGGCTACACCTTC | CASARQGAGNYGYTF
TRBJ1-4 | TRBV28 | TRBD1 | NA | TGTGCCAGCAGTTTAACGACAGGGGAGTATGAAAAACTGTTTTTT | CASSLTTGEYEKLFF
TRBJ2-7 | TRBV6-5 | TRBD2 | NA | TGTGCCAGCCGCCAAGCGGGGGGGGCCTACGAGCAGTACTTC | CASRQAGGAYEQYF
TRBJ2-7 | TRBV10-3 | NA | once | TGTGCCACCGGGGGGGCAGGGGGGACCTACGAGCAGTACTTC | CATGGAGGTYEQYF
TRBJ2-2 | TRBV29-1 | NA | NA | TGCAGCGTTGCCGGGACTCCCAACACCGGGGAGCTGTTTTTT | CSVAGTPNTGELFF
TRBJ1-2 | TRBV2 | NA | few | TGTGCCAGCAGTGGGGGGGGTTCGGTCTATGGCTACACCTTC | CASSGGGSVYGYTF
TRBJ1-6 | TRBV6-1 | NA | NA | TGTGCCAGCAGTGAACTTGACAGGCGATCTGGAAATTCACCCCTCCACTTT | CASSELDRRSGNSPLHF
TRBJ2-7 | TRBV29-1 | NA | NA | TGCAGCGTTGTTGGTCATCAGGGGCCCGCTATGAAGCAGTACTTC | CSVVGHQGPAMKQYF
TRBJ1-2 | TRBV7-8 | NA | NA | TGTGCCAGCAGCTTAGCGGCAGATTACTATGGCTACACCTTC | CASSLAADYYGYTF
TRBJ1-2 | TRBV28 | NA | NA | TGTGCCAGCAGGCAGACAAGGAACTATGGCTACACCTTC | CASRQTRNYGYTF
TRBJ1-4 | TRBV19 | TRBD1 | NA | TGTGCCAGTAGTATCCACAGGGGAACTAATGAAAAACTGTTTTTT | CASSIHRGTNEKLFF
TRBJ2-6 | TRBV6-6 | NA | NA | TGTGCCAGCAGTCCCCGGGACGTCCTGACTTTC | CASSPRDVLTF
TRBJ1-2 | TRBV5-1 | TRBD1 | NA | TGCGCCAGCAGCTGGGGTTACGCATGGACAGGGGGCCAAAACTATGGCTACACCTTC | CASSWGYAWTGGQNYGYTF
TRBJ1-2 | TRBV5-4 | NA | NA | TGTGCCAGCAGCTTGGACAGGGTAGGTCGTGGCTACACCTTC | CASSLDRVGRGYTF
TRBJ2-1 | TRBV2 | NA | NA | TGTGCCAGCAGTGAATGGGCTAGCGAAACCTACAATGAGCAGTTCTTC | CASSEWASETYNEQFF
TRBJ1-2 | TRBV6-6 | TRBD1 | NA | TGTGCCAGCAGTTACACCGGGACAGGGGGGAATGGCTACACCTTC | CASSYTGTGGNGYTF
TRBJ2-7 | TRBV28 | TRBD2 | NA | TGTGCCAGCAGTTTAGCGCCTAGCGGGACTTACGAGCAGTACTTC | CASSLAPSGTYEQYF
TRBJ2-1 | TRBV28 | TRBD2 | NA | TGTGCCAGCAGACTGGGACTAGCGGGAGCGTCCTCCTACAATGAGCAGTTCTTC | CASRLGLAGASSYNEQFF
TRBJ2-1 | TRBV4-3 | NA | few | TGCGCCAGCAGCCAAGAAGGATCCAGCCGGGGGCAGTTCTTC | CASSQEGSSRGQFF
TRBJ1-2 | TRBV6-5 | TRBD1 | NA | TGTGCCACCAGAGGGACAGGGCGCTACTATGGCTACACCTTC | CATRGTGRYYGYTF
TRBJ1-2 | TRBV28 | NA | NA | TGTGCCAGCAGTCTCGGACAGACCTATGGCTACACCTTC | CASSLGQTYGYTF
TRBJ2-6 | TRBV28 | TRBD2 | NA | TGTGCCAGCTTCCGGGACATCCGAGGACTAGCGGGAGGTACTTCTGGGGCCAACGTCCTGACTTTC | CASFRDIRGLAGGTSGANVLTF
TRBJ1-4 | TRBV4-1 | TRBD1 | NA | TGCGCCAGCAGCCAAGGGGACAGGGGGAATGAAAAACTGTTTTTT | CASSQGDRGNEKLFF
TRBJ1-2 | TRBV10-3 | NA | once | TGTGCCACCGGGGGGACGGACTATGGCTACACCTTC | CATGGTDYGYTF
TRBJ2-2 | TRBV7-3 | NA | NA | TGTGCCAGCACGATGAGTGGTACCGGGGAGCTGTTTTTT | CASTMSGTGELFF
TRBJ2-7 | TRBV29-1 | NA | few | TGCAGCGTTGGGGGGACGGGGAGGTGGCGCGAGCAGTACTTC | CSVGGTGRWREQYF
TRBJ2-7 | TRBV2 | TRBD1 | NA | TGTGCCAGCGGGACAGGGAATCGCTACGAGCAGTACTTC | CASGTGNRYEQYF
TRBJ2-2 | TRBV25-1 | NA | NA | TGTGCCAGCAGTGAATCACAGGGCCCCACCGGGGAGCTGTTTTTT | CASSESQGPTGELFF
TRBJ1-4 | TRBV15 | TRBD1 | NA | TGTGCCACCAGCAGAGTCCGGGACAGCTATAATGAAAAACTGTTTTTT | CATSRVRDSYNEKLFF
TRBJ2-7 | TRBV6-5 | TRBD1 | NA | TGTGCCAGCAGGCACTATCGCAGGGGGAGCGAGCAGTACTTC | CASRHYRRGSEQYF
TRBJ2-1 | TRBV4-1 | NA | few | TGCGCCAGCAGCCAAGGAACTACCCCTTACAATGAGCAGTTCTTC | CASSQGTTPYNEQFF
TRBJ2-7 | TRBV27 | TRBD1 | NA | TGTGCCAGCAGTTTATCACCTCTAGGACAGGGGGTAACCTACGAGCAGTACTTC | CASSLSPLGQGVTYEQYF
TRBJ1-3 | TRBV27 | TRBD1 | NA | TGTGCCAGCAGTCCCACAGGGGCTGGAAACACCATATATTTT | CASSPTGAGNTIYF
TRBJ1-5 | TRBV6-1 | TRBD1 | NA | TGTGCCAGCATCCTGGGACAGGGGGCAGATCAGCCCCAGCATTTT | CASILGQGADQPQHF
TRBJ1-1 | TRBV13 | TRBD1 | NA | TGTGCCAGCAGGCCGGACAGGCACACTGAAGCTTTCTTT | CASRPDRHTEAFF
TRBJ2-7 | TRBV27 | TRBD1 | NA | TGTGCCAGCAGTTTCGGACAGGGCGTCTACGAGCAGTACTTC | CASSFGQGVYEQYF
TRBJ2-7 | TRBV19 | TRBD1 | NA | TGTGCCAGTAGCCTTACAGGGGGGATCTACGAGCAGTACTTC | CASSLTGGIYEQYF
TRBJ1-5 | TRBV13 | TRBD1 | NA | TGTGCCAGCAGCTCCGGGACAGGGCGGGGGGATCAGCCCCAGCATTTT | CASSSGTGRGDQPQHF